The 30 T cell receptor beta chains in this list originate from one sample, sequenced in a study of blood T cell repertoires in COVID-19. Sequencing used immunoSEQ multiplex PCR; TCRdb keeps in-frame clones, though not all of them. The sample records about 160,000 clones, approximately 83% being singletons. Sequencing input: peripheral blood. Receptor source: a man in his 70s who had recovered from COVID-19.

This chain uses TRBV6-5 with TRBJ2-7; tentatively, D is TRBD1 (5 bases). The CDR3 consists of 14 residues. Trimming left V 5 bases short and J 2 bases short, with 13 bases between. The germline CDR1 and CDR2 sequences are MNHEY and SVGAGI. This CDR3 reads CASSRTGTPYEQYF. CDR3 DNA: TGTGCCAGCAGTCGCACAGGTACCCCCTACGAGCAGTACTTC.

This chain links TRBV7-2 with TRBJ1-3; tentative D call: TRBD1 (5 bases). The CDR3 sequence is 17 residues long. The V and J ends lost 3 bases and 0 bases respectively, with 15 bases between them. In germline, CDR1 is SGHTA, CDR2 FQGNSA. Here the CDR3 DNA reads TGTGCCAGCAGCTTCAGACAGAAGCCATTCTCTGGAAACACCATATATTTT. Translation gives CASSFRQKPFSGNTIYF.

V usage is TRBV6-1 and J usage is TRBJ2-7; the match to TRBD1 covers 9 bases. CDR1 is MNHNS and CDR2 is SASEGT in the germline V gene. This CDR3 region has 16 residues. V shed 2 bases, J shed 0 bases, and the junction held 5 bases outside the gene matches. The CDR3 DNA reads as TGTGCCAGCAGTGAAATGCCGGGACAGGGCTCCTACGAGCAGTACTTC. The encoded protein is CASSEMPGQGSYEQYF.

The chain links TRBV25-1 to TRBJ2-1, with 15 bases that match TRBD2. J lost 7 bases, V lost 3 bases, and 4 bases had no gene match. Looked up from germline, CDR1 is MGHDK and CDR2 is SYGVNS. The CDR3 length is 16 residues. The CDR3 reads CASSDYGTSGGNEQFF. CDR3 nucleotide sequence: TGTGCCAGCAGTGACTACGGGACTAGCGGGGGGAATGAGCAGTTCTTC.

Here the CDR3 reads CSARDLAEQFF. In nucleotides, the CDR3 is TGCAGTGCTAGAGATTTGGCCGAGCAGTTCTTC. The chain recombines TRBV20-1 with TRBJ2-1; no clear D. V was trimmed by 0 bases and J by 10 bases, leaving 7 bases between them. Germline V CDR1 and CDR2: DFQATT, SNEGSKA (reference sequence). The length of the CDR3 is 11 residues.

A single count supports this clone. This chain joins TRBV4-3 and TRBJ2-7; D might be TRBD2 (5 bases). The CDR3 runs 16 residues. V was shortened by 0 bases and J by 0 bases, with 12 bases between the two germline ends. Germline V lookup: CDR1 LGHNA, CDR2 YSLEER. This CDR3 is CASSQEGSESSYEQYF. CDR3 nucleotides: TGCGCCAGCAGCCAAGAGGGGAGCGAAAGCTCCTACGAGCAGTACTTC.

The J gene is TRBJ2-2, the V gene TRBV7-2; unclear D gene. The germline V gene encodes CDR1 SGHTA and CDR2 FQGNSA. The CDR3 runs to 12 residues. Deletions cut 5 bases from V and 11 bases from J, with 12 bases between. The CDR3 DNA sequence: TGTGCCAGCAGCCCCGTCGGCGGTGAGCTGTTTTTT. This gives the protein CASSPVGGELFF.

This chain links TRBV5-6 with TRBJ2-7; 11 nucleotides align to TRBD2. Germline CDR1 and CDR2: SGHDT and YYEEEE. The CDR3 spans 15 residues. Unmatched junction bases numbered 5, after V lost 4 bases and J lost 2 bases. The CDR3 loop is CASSKLAGGTYEQYF. CDR3 coding DNA: TGTGCCAGCAGCAAGCTAGCGGGAGGAACCTACGAGCAGTACTTC.

This chain uses TRBV10-1 with TRBJ2-1; TRBD2 agrees at 11 bases. Germline values: CDR1 WNHNN, CDR2 SYGVQD (reference sequence). With V trimmed by 2 bases and J by 13 bases, 7 bases remained unmatched. This CDR3 is 14 amino acids long. The CDR3 DNA is TGCGCCAGCAGTGAGACCGAAACTAGCGGGAGACAGTTCTTC. Its protein product is CASSETETSGRQFF.

CDR3 nucleotide sequence: TGTGCCAGCCTCCGGTCCCCCCCAGAGACCCAGTACTTC. Protein: CASLRSPPETQYF. V is TRBV2 and J is TRBJ2-5, with no clear D. The CDR3 has 13 residues. V was pared by 8 bases and J by 4 bases, with 14 bases between. The germline gives CDR1 SNHLY, CDR2 FYNNEI.

The chain combines TRBV2 with TRBJ2-5; D uncertain. With 2 bases removed from V and 5 bases from J, the gap between germline ends came to 9 bases. Germline V lookup: CDR1 SNHLY, CDR2 FYNNEI. The CDR3 runs to 13 residues. CDR3 nucleotides: TGTGCCAGCAGTGAAAACTACTGGGAGACCCAGTACTTC. Residues: CASSENYWETQYF.

The rearrangement uses TRBV5-6 and TRBJ2-1; D perhaps matches TRBD2 (6 bases). Looked up from germline, CDR1 is SGHDT and CDR2 is YYEEEE. V dropped 0 bases and J dropped 6 bases, with 13 bases sitting between them. This CDR3 is built from 15 residues. CDR3 sequence reads: CASSLVGLPGNEQFF. The CDR3 DNA reads TGTGCCAGCAGCTTGGTGGGACTCCCCGGCAATGAGCAGTTCTTC.

This chain joins TRBV21-1 and TRBJ2-5; the D call in the table, TRBD2, was not verified against the DNA. TRBV21-1 is recorded as a pseudogene. The CDR3 loop spans 20 amino acids. The CDR3 DNA reads TGTGCCAGCAGCAAAGCTGAGAGGACTAGCGGGAGGCACAAGAAAGAGACCCAGTACTTC. It specifies CASSKAERTSGRHKKETQYF.

The gene calls are TRBV2 and TRBJ2-1; 8 bases map to TRBD2. Germline assignment: CDR1 SNHLY and CDR2 FYNNEI. J was trimmed by 3 bases and V by 3 bases; bases with no gene match: 10. The length of the CDR3 is 17 residues. The CDR3 protein is CASSDIVGGRNYNEQFF. The CDR3, as DNA: TGTGCCAGCAGTGATATCGTTGGCGGGAGGAACTACAATGAGCAGTTCTTC.

The chain employs TRBV18 and TRBJ1-5; 11 bases are a match to TRBD1. There are 20 residues in the CDR3. CDR1 KGHSH and CDR2 LQKENI come from the germline V gene. Trimming removed 3 bases from V and 5 bases from J; junction bases left unmatched: 18. The CDR3 bases are TGTGCCAGCTCACCGAGGTCTAGCGGACAGGGGGCGCAGGGCTATCAGCCCCAGCATTTT. Amino acid sequence: CASSPRSSGQGAQGYQPQHF.

This clone was detected a few times. Additional DNA sequences in this sample encode the identical CDR3. This chain connects TRBV19 to TRBJ2-6; no reliable D call. The CDR3 is 15 amino acids. V dropped 6 bases and J dropped 0 bases, with 9 bases sitting between them. Germline CDR1 LNHDA, CDR2 SQIVND (reference sequence). CDR3 DNA: TGTGCCAGTAGCCCTGCCGGCTCTGGGGCCAACGTCCTGACTTTC. It codes for CASSPAGSGANVLTF. Together with reference TRBV19 and TRBJ2-6, the CDR3 gives the full variable domain: DGGITQSPKYLFRKEGQNVTLSCEQNLNHDAMYWYRQDPGQGLRLIYYSQIVNDFQKGDIAEGYSVSREKKESFPLTVTSAQKNPTAFYLCASSPAGSGANVLTFGAGSRLTVL.

J is TRBJ2-1 and V is TRBV11-2, with 7 bases identical to TRBD1. Germline V lookup: CDR1 SGHAT, CDR2 FQNNGV. The trim removed 7 bases at V and 0 bases at J, leaving 6 bases unmatched. This CDR3 has 15 residues. The CDR3 is CASNRQGGSYNEQFF. The DNA of the CDR3 is TGTGCCAGCAACCGACAGGGTGGCTCCTACAATGAGCAGTTCTTC.

The chain uses TRBV2 and TRBJ1-1; no clear D. This CDR3 is built from 13 residues. Per germline, CDR1 SNHLY and CDR2 FYNNEI. Trimming pared 5 bases from V and 0 bases from J, leaving 7 bases between. CDR3 residues: CASSLGMNTEAFF. As DNA, the CDR3 is TGTGCCAGCAGTCTGGGCATGAACACTGAAGCTTTCTTT.

The chain links TRBV7-2 to TRBJ1-4; 9 bases are a match to TRBD1. This CDR3 spans 14 amino acids. Trimming removed 4 bases from V and 5 bases from J; junction bases left unmatched: 2. The V gene's germline CDR1 is SGHTA and CDR2 FQGNSA. In DNA, the CDR3 is TGTGCCAGCAGCTGGACAGGGGAAAATGAAAAACTGTTTTTT. It codes for CASSWTGENEKLFF. Combining the CDR3 with reference TRBV7-2 and TRBJ1-4 gives the whole variable domain GAGVSQSPSNKVTEKGKDVELRCDPISGHTALYWYRQSLGQGLEFLIYFQGNSAPDKSGLPSDRFSAERTGGSVSTLTIQRTQQEDSAVYLCASSWTGENEKLFFGSGTQLSVL.

The rearrangement uses TRBV11-1 and TRBJ2-1, with TRBD1 identical over 8 bases. V dropped 4 bases and J dropped 4; count of bases not matched to a gene: 6. The CDR3 loop spans 15 amino acids. Per germline, CDR1 SGHAT and CDR2 FQDESV (reference sequence). The CDR3 spells CASSSGQVFYNEQFF. CDR3 nucleotide sequence: TGTGCCAGCAGCTCGGGACAGGTCTTTTACAATGAGCAGTTCTTC.

The V and J genes are TRBV5-1 and TRBJ1-4; TRBD1 agrees at 8 bases. This CDR3 has 17 residues. Germline CDR1 SGHRS, CDR2 YFSETQ. Trimming took 4 bases from V and 5 from J; bases not matched to a gene: 13. DNA of the CDR3: TGCGCCAGCAGCCTTGGGACAGGAGGGCGACCAAATGAAAAACTGTTTTTT. Translated: CASSLGTGGRPNEKLFF. Drawing the rest from reference TRBV5-1 and TRBJ1-4, the complete variable domain is KAGVTQTPRYLIKTRGQQVTLSCSPISGHRSVSWYQQTPGQGLQFLFEYFSETQRNKGNFPGRFSGRQFSNSRSEMNVSTLELGDSALYLCASSLGTGGRPNEKLFFGSGTQLSVL.

This clone occurred once. The chain uses TRBV27 and TRBJ1-2; the match to TRBD1 covers 9 bases. V shed 5 bases and J 7 bases; nucleotides not matched to a gene: 5. The CDR3 runs to 13 residues. The germline gives CDR1 MNHEY, CDR2 SMNVEV (reference sequence). The DNA of the CDR3 is TGTGCCAGCAGTATACAGGGGGCAGGTGGCTACACCTTC. It specifies CASSIQGAGGYTF.

This sequence joins TRBV6-1 and TRBJ1-4, with 9 bases aligning to TRBD1. CDR1 and CDR2 from the germline V gene are MNHNS and SASEGT. Trimming took 0 bases from V and 2 from J; bases not matched to a gene: 4. The CDR3 is 17 amino acids. The CDR3 is CASSEAGQGRTNEKLFF. In DNA, the CDR3 is TGTGCCAGCAGTGAAGCGGGACAGGGAAGGACTAATGAAAAACTGTTTTTT.

In DNA, the CDR3 is TGTGCCATCAGTGAGTCTAGCGGGAGGGCCGGGTATGAGCAGTTCTTC. This gives the protein CAISESSGRAGYEQFF. This chain connects TRBV10-3 to TRBJ2-1, with 11 nucleotides matching TRBD2. With V trimmed by 0 bases and J by 8 bases, 6 bases remained unmatched. This CDR3 is 16 amino acids long. Germline loops: CDR1 ENHRY, CDR2 SYGVKD.

This chain joins TRBV7-6 and TRBJ1-1; the D gene is possibly TRBD1 (5 bases). Germline loops: CDR1 SGHVS, CDR2 FNYEAQ. The CDR3 has 18 residues. V lost 2 bases and J lost 1, with 20 bases in between. The CDR3 is CASSLRVRQGIGNTEAFF. CDR3 bases: TGTGCCAGCAGCTTAAGGGTCCGTCAGGGAATTGGGAACACTGAAGCTTTCTTT.

This chain joins TRBV19 and TRBJ2-7; 9 nucleotides line up with TRBD2. CDR1 is LNHDA, CDR2 SQIVND, per germline (reference sequence). The V and J ends lost 6 bases and 4 bases, in that order; junction bases with no gene match: 10. The CDR3 consists of 15 residues. CDR3: CASRPRGAGGYEQYF. The CDR3 DNA reads TGTGCCAGTAGACCCAGGGGAGCGGGAGGTTACGAGCAGTACTTC. Variable domain in full (rest from reference TRBV19 and TRBJ2-7): DGGITQSPKYLFRKEGQNVTLSCEQNLNHDAMYWYRQDPGQGLRLIYYSQIVNDFQKGDIAEGYSVSREKKESFPLTVTSAQKNPTAFYLCASRPRGAGGYEQYFGPGTRLTVT.

V usage is TRBV6-6 and J usage is TRBJ2-1, with 7 bases identical to TRBD2. Germline V gene lookup returns CDR1 MNHNY and CDR2 SVGAGI (reference sequence). Losses at the gene ends were 6 bases for V and 9 bases for J; bases not matched to a gene: 14. The CDR3 runs 15 residues. The chain's CDR3 is CASSLLAARIPEQFF. CDR3 bases: TGTGCCAGCAGCCTCCTAGCGGCCCGAATCCCTGAGCAGTTCTTC.

The chain is built from TRBV16 and TRBJ1-5; D is ambiguous. Trimming stripped 4 bases from V and 12 bases from J, with 16 bases between. Germline V CDR1 and CDR2: KGHSY, FQNENV. CDR3 length: 13 residues. CDR3 coding DNA: TGTGCCAGCAGCCCCTCCGAGTCGCGGTTCCAGCATTTT. Translating gives CASSPSESRFQHF.

The chain is built from TRBV7-9 and TRBJ2-1; 7 nucleotides line up with TRBD2. CDR1 and CDR2 from the germline V gene are SEHNR and FQNEAQ (reference sequence). The trim removed 0 bases at V and 7 bases at J, leaving 9 bases unmatched. This CDR3 region has 16 residues. The DNA of the CDR3 is TGTGCCAGCAGCTTAGCGGGAGGGCCTTTTAGTAATGAGCAGTTCTTC. Amino acids: CASSLAGGPFSNEQFF.

The sample holds a few counts of this clone. The gene calls are TRBV5-1 and TRBJ1-2; 7 positions match TRBD1. CDR3 length: 14 amino acids. With V trimmed by 3 bases and J by 5 bases, 7 bases remained unmatched. CDR1 and CDR2 from the germline V gene are SGHRS and YFSETQ. CDR3 bases: TGCGCCAGCAGCTCTGGGGACAGCCAGTATGGCTACACCTTC. Protein sequence: CASSSGDSQYGYTF.